Sequencing of this T cell receptor beta chain was carried out in a study of human T cells and chemical hapten exposure. Stated time point: patch test 1, 2 weeks after DPC sensitization. Treatment of the sample: therapeutic diphenylcyclopropenone sensitization with weekly scalp DPC. TCRdb re-derived calls from the RACE reads in MiXCR, one entry per CDR3 protein. The sample carries about 360,000 distinct CDR3 sequences, around 7% recorded once. Sample share makes this clonotype medium-sized. Trimming pared 1 base from V and 5 bases from J, leaving 15 bases between. Germline CDR1 and CDR2: MGHRA and YSYEKL. The CDR3 contains 15 residues.

V and J are TRBV4-1 and TRBJ2-7; D perhaps matches TRBD1 (6 bases). This TCR was sampled from a woman aged 18-29 years with alopecia areata. Some clones in this sample may be carry-over from other donors' samples. The sequences come from whole blood, collected in connection with sensitization to the hapten diphenylcyclopropenone (DPC). The CDR3 bases are TGCGCCAGCAGCCAAGGACCTGGACAGTGGGACGAGCAGTACTTC. This encodes CASSQGPGQWDEQYF.